This TCR beta chain was recorded in a study of PD-1 blockade in classical Hodgkin lymphoma. Autologous stem cell transplantation was followed by relapse in every patient, and brentuximab vedotin exposure varied. Measured with immunoSEQ multiplex PCR; TCRdb has only the in-frame clones, and not every one. The sample carries 25,000 to 35,000 clones, roughly 70% recorded once. Germline V CDR1 and CDR2: LGHNA, YNFKEQ. The CDR3 is made up of 16 amino acids. Losses at the gene ends were 5 bases for V and 7 bases for J; bases not matched to a gene: 8. The sequence was obtained from a human donor with classical Hodgkin lymphoma. The genes are TRBV4-2 and TRBJ2-1, with 13 bases that match TRBD2. This specimen consisted of peripheral blood mononuclear cells (PBMCs), obtained before the second cycle of nivolumab. CDR3 region: CASSTSTSGGENEQFF. The DNA for the CDR3 is TGTGCCAGCAGCACCAGCACTAGCGGGGGGGAGAATGAGCAGTTCTTC.